This T cell receptor beta chain emerged from a study of OX40 agonist ivuxolimab in advanced cancers. Across the study: Of the participants, 35% to 50% had some prior anti-PD-1, anti-PD-L1 or anti-CTLA-4 therapy, which was allowed.

Sequencing was performed with immunoSEQ multiplex PCR; in TCRdb, only in-frame clones are kept and a portion is missing. The table shows 45,000 to 60,000 clones, with roughly 90% occurring only once. From germline, CDR1 is MDHEN and CDR2 SYDVKM. The CDR3 is 15 residues long. The junction had 10 bases not matched to a gene; V was cut back by 5 bases and J by 9 bases. The V and J genes are TRBV28 and TRBJ2-1, with TRBD2 matching 10 bases. This clonotype was obtained from an adult with an advanced solid tumor such as melanoma, head and neck, liver or kidney cancer. Sample: CD4+ or CD8+ T cells sorted from blood, taken in a trial of the OX40 agonist ivuxolimab. The CDR3 DNA follows: TGTGCCAGCAGTGTAAGCGGGGGGGCCTACTCTGAGCAGTTCTTC. This gives the protein CASSVSGGAYSEQFF.